This T cell receptor beta chain was recorded in a study of cytotoxic CD8 clonotypes in ibrutinib-treated CLL (dated by TCRdb to about 2021). With respect to the entire study: The cohort included roughly 15 treatment-naive and fewer than 12 relapsed/refractory patients; roughly 17 were IGHV unmutated. Samples at response were collected after a median of about 12 months of treatment, with a range of about 6 to 36 months. Longitudinal samples were obtainable from about 30% of the roughly 90 participants in the trial. Every sample from remission and from progressive disease was obtained while the patients were still on ibrutinib. Responses were partial in roughly 25 patients and complete in 2; after median approximately 66 months follow-up, roughly 14 stayed in remission and approximately twelve progressed. Cryopreserved peripheral blood mononuclear cells were obtained prior to treatment, at the time of response, and at either disease progression or sustained remission. Samples averaged roughly 260,000 productive templates and 94,082 productive rearrangements. Overall study outcomes, separate from this receptor: Public clonotypes were found to be uncommon and were observed to contract or remain stable during treatment; the increase in clonality was shown to reflect expansion of private clonotypes at ibrutinib response. Baseline clonality exceeded that of age-matched healthy donors and correlated strongly with circulating CD8+ T-cell counts. Clonality increased at ibrutinib response, stayed stable in sustained remission, and fell back toward baseline at progression. Sampling times were not matched between sustained-remission and progressing patients, and lymph node repertoires were not studied.

Concerning this clone itself: It has no known antigen specificity. Per-nucleotide qualities are absent, and no much larger clonotype sits a single base away. This same CDR3 is encoded by further DNA sequences in the sample.

Measured from the cysteine to the phenylalanine, the CDR3 is 15 residues long. Solely the CDR3 DNA is kept, with 45 bases framed from the first base. Based on the germline V gene, the CDR1 and CDR2 sequences are SGDLS and YYNGEE. Ends trimmed: V by 0 bases, J by 4 bases; bases unmatched to a gene: 5. Roughly 2.2 micrograms of genomic DNA were extracted from cryopreserved PBMCs for TCR beta library preparation. Longitudinal blood samples from CLL patients receiving ibrutinib monotherapy were subjected to high-throughput TCR beta sequencing. The patients took part in an open-label, single-center phase 2 trial of ibrutinib monotherapy. A MiSeq instrument was used for deep resolution sequencing, which targeted depths ranging from 1 in 1 million up to 1 in 200,000 T cells, with coverage averaging 10x for each clonotype. The immunoSEQ hsTCRB Kit was used to generate the TCR beta libraries. The paper's processing steps were these. Data were analyzed with ImmunoSEQ Data Assistant and ImmunoSEQ Analyzer, with V, D and J genes assigned per IMGT definitions. Clonality, which ranges from 0 to 1, was calculated by subtracting the normalized Shannon entropy of productive rearrangement frequencies from one. Only overrepresented clonotypes making up at least 0.05% of each patient's repertoire were included in the public clonotype analysis. Approximately 14 age-matched healthy donor repertoires from immuneACCESS served as clonality controls. TCRdb obtained this table from immuneACCESS and retained in-frame rearrangements with V and J assigned. These tables miss some clones; where compared with another copy, unresolved V genes account for less than half of the shortfall, and the remainder is unexplained. From that table come the V and J calls and clone size; the DNA was used to work out D and trimming. The sample has fewer than 400,000 clones on record, around 66% of them singletons. The ten biggest clones cover around 6.6% of the sample.

Here the chain combines TRBV9 and TRBJ2-7, and 9 junction bases match TRBD1. This sample comprised PBMCs, obtained after 36 months of ibrutinib treatment. This receptor was identified in a human donor with chronic lymphocytic leukemia. The DNA sequence is as follows: TGTGCCAGCAGCGTAGGGGGACAGGGACTTTACGAGCAGTACTTC. Its product reads: CASSVGGQGLYEQYF.